Shown below are 14 T cell receptor beta chains from a single sample sequenced in a study of regulatory T cells in long-lasting Graves disease. To make TCR beta libraries, researchers used iRepertoire HTBI primers and Arm-PCR of CDR3 regions. In TCRdb, the multiplex PCR reads were re-called with MiXCR into one record per CDR3 protein. The table records hundreds of thousands of distinct CDR3 sequences, roughly 16% of them present only once. Time point defined: newly diagnosed GD, antithyroid drugs for less than 3 months. Following extraction of RNA from PBMCs, that RNA was used to make the TCR library. This sample comprised peripheral blood mononuclear cells (PBMCs), obtained at new diagnosis, from a patient treated with antithyroid drugs. The receptors originated from a female donor with Graves disease.

This clonotype has a count of ten or more. The chain combines TRBV29-1 with TRBJ1-2, with 10 bases identical to TRBD1. Germline trimming cut 1 base from V and 5 bases from J; bases unmatched to any gene: 7. Germline loops: CDR1 SQVTM, CDR2 ANQGSEA. CDR3 length: 15 amino acids. CDR3 amino acids: CSVEVVDRGIYGYTF. The CDR3 bases are TGCAGCGTTGAAGTCGTGGACAGGGGGATATATGGCTACACCTTC.

This clonotype appeared many times. This sequence joins TRBV28 and TRBJ2-7, with D maybe TRBD2 (6 bases). With 7 bases removed from V and 0 bases from J, the gap between germline ends came to 10 bases. Germline V gene sequence: CDR1 MDHEN, CDR2 SYDVKM. CDR3 length: 13 amino acids. In DNA, the CDR3 is TGTGCCAGCAAGGAGGGCCCCTCCTACGAGCAGTACTTC. As protein: CASKEGPSYEQYF.

As concerns this clonotype: A much larger clone differs from this one at a single base, so this may be a read error. The V call is TRBV5-1, the J call TRBJ2-7, with no clear D. V was trimmed by 7 bases and J by 3 bases, leaving 11 bases between them. This CDR3 is built from 12 residues. From germline, CDR1 is SGHRS and CDR2 YFSETQ. The chain's CDR3 is CASREDHYEQYF. The CDR3 coding sequence is TGCGCCAGCCGTGAGGATCACTACGAGCAGTACTTC. The variable domain in full, completed from reference TRBV5-1 and TRBJ2-7, reads KAGVTQTPRYLIKTRGQQVTLSCSPISGHRSVSWYQQTPGQGLQFLFEYFSETQRNKGNFPGRFSGRQFSNSRSEMNVSTLELGDSALYLCASREDHYEQYFGPGTRLTVT.

In its sample, this clonotype was seen a few times. J is TRBJ2-7 and V is TRBV27; D ambiguous. CDR3 length: 16 residues. The ends were cut back, 0 bases at V and 5 bases at J, with 17 bases in the middle. The V gene's germline CDR1 is MNHEY and CDR2 SMNVEV (reference sequence). The CDR3 DNA follows: TGTGCCAGCAGTTTATCCCTAGTCCCCCCTCGTGACGAGCAGTACTTC. It translates to CASSLSLVPPRDEQYF.

This clonotype was seen more than once but under ten times. This sequence joins TRBV6-1 and TRBJ1-5; the D gene is possibly TRBD1 (5 bases). In germline, CDR1 is MNHNS, CDR2 SASEGT. The V gene lost 3 bases and the J gene lost 4 bases, with 13 bases spanning the gap. This CDR3 region has 15 residues. CDR3 sequence: CASSDEGTLNQPQHF. CDR3 in DNA: TGTGCCAGCAGTGATGAAGGGACGCTAAATCAGCCCCAGCATTTT.

The chain employs TRBV6-1 and TRBJ2-1; TRBD1 agrees at 8 bases. CDR1 is MNHNS and CDR2 is SASEGT in the germline V gene. The CDR3 runs 14 residues. V lost 6 bases, J lost 6 bases, and 7 bases stayed unmatched. The CDR3 coding sequence is TGTGCCAGCAGAGGACAGGGAACGGCCAATGAGCAGTTCTTC. Protein: CASRGQGTANEQFF.

This clonotype was found many times. The chain combines TRBV20-1 with TRBJ2-3; no definite D call. V was pared by 6 bases and J by 2 bases, with 9 bases between. Germline assignment: CDR1 DFQATT and CDR2 SNEGSKA (reference sequence). The CDR3 loop spans 12 amino acids. DNA for the CDR3: TGCAGTGCGTTCTTGGACACAGATACGCAGTATTTT. Amino acids: CSAFLDTDTQYF.

This clonotype came up many times. The rearrangement links TRBV2 to TRBJ1-4; 8 bases fit TRBD1. From germline, CDR1 is SNHLY and CDR2 FYNNEI. This CDR3 has 16 amino acids. V shed 4 bases, J shed 4 bases, and the junction held 8 bases outside the gene matches. The CDR3 loop is CASSAPGQANNEKLFF. CDR3 nucleotide sequence: TGTGCCAGCAGTGCCCCGGGACAGGCTAATAATGAAAAACTGTTTTTT.

This clonotype was counted many times. This chain connects TRBV11-2 to TRBJ1-2; D ambiguous. Germline-derived CDR1 and CDR2 are SGHAT and FQNNGV. Trimming took off 6 bases at V and 2 bases at J, with 16 bases between the two ends. This CDR3 has 15 amino acids. The CDR3: CASRVGFRKNYGYTF. In DNA, the CDR3 is TGTGCCAGCAGGGTGGGGTTTAGGAAGAACTATGGCTACACCTTC.

This clonotype occurred many times. The chain employs TRBV29-1 and TRBJ1-2; TRBD1 is a possible D gene (6 bases). Germline V gene lookup returns CDR1 SQVTM and CDR2 ANQGSEA. The CDR3 totals 13 residues. V lost 2 bases and J lost 2, with 9 bases in between. The CDR3 reads CSVETGPNYGYTF. DNA for the CDR3: TGCAGCGTTGAAACAGGGCCCAACTATGGCTACACCTTC.

This clonotype came up many times. This chain uses TRBV2 with TRBJ2-7; perhaps TRBD1 as D (6 bases). The CDR3 has 14 amino acids. CDR1 and CDR2 from the germline V gene are SNHLY and FYNNEI. Deletions cut 4 bases from V and 5 bases from J, with 15 bases between. The CDR3 nucleotides are TGTGCCAGCAGTGCATCCGGCAGGGGTAACGAGCAGTACTTC. It is translated as CASSASGRGNEQYF.

This clonotype was seen many times. The chain joins TRBV11-2 to TRBJ2-3; no clear D. This CDR3 has 14 residues. With 5 bases removed from V and 4 bases from J, the gap between germline ends came to 13 bases. The V gene's germline CDR1 is SGHAT and CDR2 FQNNGV. The CDR3 spells CASSLTLNADTQYF. The DNA for the CDR3 is TGTGCCAGCAGCCTAACTCTTAACGCAGATACGCAGTATTTT.

This clonotype was counted many times. The rearrangement links TRBV30 to TRBJ2-7, with D maybe TRBD2 (6 bases). Deletions cut 1 base from V and 6 bases from J, with 10 bases between. The CDR3 spans 12 residues. From germline, CDR1 is GTSNPN and CDR2 SVGIG (reference sequence). Here the CDR3 reads CAWSGGVFEQYF. In DNA form, the CDR3 reads TGTGCCTGGAGTGGGGGGGTTTTCGAGCAGTACTTC.

This clonotype has more than one count but fewer than ten. V usage is TRBV7-3 and J usage is TRBJ1-1; D possibly corresponds to TRBD1 (6 bases). V was shortened by 8 bases and J by 4 bases, with 14 bases between the two germline ends. Germline-derived CDR1 and CDR2 are SGHTA and FQGTGA. CDR3 length equals 13 residues. CDR3 nucleotide sequence: TGTGCCAGCGAAGCGACAGGAACCACTGAAGCTTTCTTT. Its translation: CASEATGTTEAFF. The whole variable domain, remainder taken from reference TRBV7-3 and TRBJ1-1, is GAGVSQTPSNKVTEKGKYVELRCDPISGHTALYWYRQSLGQGPEFLIYFQGTGAADDSGLPNDRFFAVRPEGSVSTLKIQRTERGDSAVYLCASEATGTTEAFFGQGTRLTVV.